This TCR beta chain was identified during a study of tumor and adjacent non-tumor tissue in lung cancer. Study-wide results and caveats: TCR diversity was significantly greater in tumor than normal lung tissue.

In the case of this clonotype: No antigen is known for it.

This sample's RNA came from whole unsorted tissue. The library came from three nested PCR rounds adapted from ARM-PCR protocols. A single record per CDR3 protein comes from TCRdb applying MiXCR to the multiplex PCR reads. The data contain more than 75,000 distinct CDR3 sequences, around 75% of them singletons. The germline CDR1 and CDR2 sequences are DFQATT and SNEGSKA (reference sequence). This CDR3 is 15 amino acids long. V dropped 3 bases and J dropped 8 bases, with 20 bases sitting between them. The sample was lung tumor tissue. This clonotype was obtained from a woman aged 45-59 years with non-small cell lung cancer. The rearrangement joins TRBV20-1 to TRBJ2-1; the D gene is possibly TRBD2 (6 bases). CDR3 loop: CSASPRTTGSDEQFF. The CDR3 nucleotides read TGCAGTGCTAGTCCCAGGACTACTGGGAGCGATGAGCAGTTCTTC.